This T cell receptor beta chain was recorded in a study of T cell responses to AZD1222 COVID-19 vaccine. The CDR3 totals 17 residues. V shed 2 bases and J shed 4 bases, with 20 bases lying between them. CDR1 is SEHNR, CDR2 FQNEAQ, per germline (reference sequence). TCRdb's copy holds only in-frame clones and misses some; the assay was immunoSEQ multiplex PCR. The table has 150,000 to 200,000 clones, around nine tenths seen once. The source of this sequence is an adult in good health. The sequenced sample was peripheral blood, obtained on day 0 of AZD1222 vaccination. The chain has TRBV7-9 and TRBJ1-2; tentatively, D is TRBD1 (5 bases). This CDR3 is CASSLTRAPVGPYGYTF. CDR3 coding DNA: TGTGCCAGCAGCTTAACCAGGGCGCCGGTTGGGCCCTATGGCTACACCTTC. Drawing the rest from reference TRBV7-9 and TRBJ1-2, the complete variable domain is DTGVSQNPRHKITKRGQNVTFRCDPISEHNRLYWYRQTLGQGPEFLTYFQNEAQLEKSRLLSDRFSAERPKGSFSTLEIQRTEQGDSAMYLCASSLTRAPVGPYGYTFGSGTRLTVV.